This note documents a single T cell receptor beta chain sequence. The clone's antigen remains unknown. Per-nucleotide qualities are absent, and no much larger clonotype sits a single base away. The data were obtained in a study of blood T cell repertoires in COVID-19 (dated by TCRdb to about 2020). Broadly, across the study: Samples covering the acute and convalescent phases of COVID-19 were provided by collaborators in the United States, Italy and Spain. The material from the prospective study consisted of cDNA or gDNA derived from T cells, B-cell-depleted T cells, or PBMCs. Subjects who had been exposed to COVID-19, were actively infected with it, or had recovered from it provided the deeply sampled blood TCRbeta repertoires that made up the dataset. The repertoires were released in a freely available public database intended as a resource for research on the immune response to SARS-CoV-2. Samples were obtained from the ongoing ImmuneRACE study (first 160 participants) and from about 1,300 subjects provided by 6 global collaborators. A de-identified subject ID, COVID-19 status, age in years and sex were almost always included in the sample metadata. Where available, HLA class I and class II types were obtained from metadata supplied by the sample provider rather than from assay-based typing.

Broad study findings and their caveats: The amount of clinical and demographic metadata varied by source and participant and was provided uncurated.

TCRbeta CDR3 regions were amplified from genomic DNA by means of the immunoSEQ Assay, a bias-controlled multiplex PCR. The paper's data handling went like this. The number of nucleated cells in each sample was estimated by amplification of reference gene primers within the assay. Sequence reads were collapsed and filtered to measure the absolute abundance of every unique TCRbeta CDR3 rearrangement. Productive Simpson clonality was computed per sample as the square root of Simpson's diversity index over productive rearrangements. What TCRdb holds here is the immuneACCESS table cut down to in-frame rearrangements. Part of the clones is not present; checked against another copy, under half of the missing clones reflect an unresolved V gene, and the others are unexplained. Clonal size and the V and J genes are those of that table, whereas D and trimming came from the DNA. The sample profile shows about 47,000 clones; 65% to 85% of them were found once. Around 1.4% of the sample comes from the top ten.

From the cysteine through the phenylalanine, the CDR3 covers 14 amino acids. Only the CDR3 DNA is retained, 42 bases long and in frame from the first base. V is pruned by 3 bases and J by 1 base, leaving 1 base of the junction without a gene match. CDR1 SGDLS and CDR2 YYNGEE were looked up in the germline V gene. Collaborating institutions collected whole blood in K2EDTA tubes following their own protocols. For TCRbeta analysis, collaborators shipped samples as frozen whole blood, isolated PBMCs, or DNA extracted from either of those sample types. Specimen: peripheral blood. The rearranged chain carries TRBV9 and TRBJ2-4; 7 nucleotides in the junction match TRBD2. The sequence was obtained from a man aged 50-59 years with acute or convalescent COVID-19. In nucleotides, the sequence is TGTGCCAGCAGCGGGGAGGGGGCCAAAAACATTCAGTACTTC. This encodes CASSGEGAKNIQYF. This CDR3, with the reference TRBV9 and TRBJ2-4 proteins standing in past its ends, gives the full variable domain DSGVTQTPKHLITATGQRVTLRCSPRSGDLSVYWYQQSLDQGLQFLIQYYNGEERAKGNILERFSAQQFPDLHSELNLSSLELGDSALYFCASSGEGAKNIQYFGAGTRLSVL.